Below, 24 T cell receptor beta chains from the same sample are listed, as sequenced in a study of cytomegalovirus exposure and HLA in healthy donors. This PCR relied on a set of 60 Vbeta primers and 13 Jbeta primers. Method: immunoSEQ multiplex PCR; TCRdb's copy keeps in-frame clones and lacks some. Altogether approximately 100,000 clones are present, more than 75% being singletons, with the ten largest covering approximately 3.6%. The source material was PBMCs. The origin of the receptors is a woman between 40 and 55 years old in good health and CMV-seronegative.

The chain links TRBV6-5 to TRBJ1-4, with a weak D call TRBD1 (5 bases). This CDR3 region has 14 residues. Trimming took off 4 bases at V and 0 bases at J, with 6 bases between the two ends. Looked up from germline, CDR1 is MNHEY and CDR2 is SVGAGI. In nucleotides, the CDR3 is TGTGCCAGCAGTTCGACAGCAACTAATGAAAAACTGTTTTTT. Translated, it gives CASSSTATNEKLFF.

The chain carries TRBV29-1 and TRBJ1-2; D remains unclear. Trimming took 6 bases from V and 8 from J, leaving 10 bases between them. The CDR3 length is 10 residues. The V gene's germline CDR1 is SQVTM and CDR2 ANQGSEA. The CDR3 protein is CSVPEGGYTF. CDR3 bases: TGCAGCGTCCCAGAGGGCGGCTACACCTTC.

This CDR3 reads CASSSGTGVSNYGYTF. DNA of the CDR3: TGTGCCAGTAGTTCCGGGACAGGGGTGTCAAACTATGGCTACACCTTC. The chain links TRBV19 to TRBJ1-2; 10 bases are shared with TRBD1. Germline loops: CDR1 LNHDA, CDR2 SQIVND (reference sequence). The ends lost 5 bases at V and 2 bases at J; junction bases unmatched: 8. The CDR3 is 16 amino acids.

The chain couples TRBV28 to TRBJ2-1; 15 bases agree with TRBD2. Germline V CDR1 and CDR2: MDHEN, SYDVKM. V lost 3 bases to trimming and J lost 14 bases; unmatched junction nucleotides: 17. This CDR3 is 18 amino acids long. CDR3 sequence (DNA): TGTGCCAGCAGTTTGAGGGGTTTGGGACTAGCGGGGGGCCGCCCGGAGTTCTTC. Its protein is CASSLRGLGLAGGRPEFF.

J is TRBJ1-2 and V is TRBV7-8; 8 bases match TRBD1. Germline CDR1 and CDR2: SGHVS and FQNEAQ. CDR3 length: 15 residues. J lost 4 bases, V lost 1 base, and 5 bases had no gene match. The CDR3 nucleotides read TGTGCCAGCAGCTTAGATGGTGGACAGGGCTATGGCTACACCTTC. Its translation: CASSLDGGQGYGYTF.

This clone showed up just once. The chain couples TRBV7-8 to TRBJ1-2; D not resolved. The V end lost 2 bases, the J end lost 8 bases, and 12 bases lay between the germline ends. This CDR3 has 13 residues. Germline values: CDR1 SGHVS, CDR2 FQNEAQ. The CDR3 nucleotides are TGTGCCAGCAGCTTATTGGCCGCGCGGGGCTACACCTTC. Its translation: CASSLLAARGYTF.

The J gene is TRBJ1-2, the V gene TRBV5-6; TRBD1 is a possible D gene (6 bases). The V end lost 4 bases, the J end lost 7 bases, and 17 bases lay between the germline ends. The CDR3 is made up of 14 amino acids. Germline assignment: CDR1 SGHDT and CDR2 YYEEEE. CDR3 nucleotides: TGTGCCAGCAGCCGGACTCTGGGGGCCTTTGGCTACACCTTC. Residues: CASSRTLGAFGYTF.

This chain uses TRBV6-1 with TRBJ2-5; 10 nucleotides line up with TRBD2. CDR1 is MNHNS, CDR2 SASEGT, per germline. V dropped 5 bases and J dropped 5; count of bases not matched to a gene: 8. CDR3 length: 15 residues. This CDR3 is CASSLSSGGAETQYF. In nucleotides, the CDR3 is TGTGCCAGCAGTCTTTCAAGCGGGGGGGCGGAGACCCAGTACTTC.

The J gene is TRBJ2-7, the V gene TRBV5-1, with TRBD2 identical over 7 bases. In germline, CDR1 is SGHRS, CDR2 YFSETQ. CDR3 length: 14 residues. The V gene end was trimmed by 3 bases and the J gene end by 5 bases; junction bases not matched to a gene: 8. The CDR3 loop reads CASSWGGEIHEQYF. The CDR3, as DNA: TGCGCCAGCAGCTGGGGAGGGGAGATCCACGAGCAGTACTTC.

CDR3 in DNA: TGCGCCAGCAGCTTGGCCTCGGGACAGGGCTATGGCTACACCTTC. Its protein is CASSLASGQGYGYTF. The rearrangement uses TRBV5-1 and TRBJ1-2; 9 bases are a match to TRBD1. This CDR3 has 15 amino acids. J lost 4 bases, V lost 0 bases, and 4 bases had no gene match. The germline gives CDR1 SGHRS, CDR2 YFSETQ.

The chain employs TRBV5-1 and TRBJ2-1, with 8 positions matching TRBD1. CDR3 length: 17 residues. CDR1 and CDR2 from the germline V gene are SGHRS and YFSETQ. The V segment lost 4 bases and the J segment 4 bases; nucleotides outside the gene matches: 13. The CDR3 region is CASSPHQGTGGYNEQFF. In DNA, the CDR3 is TGCGCCAGCAGCCCCCATCAAGGGACAGGAGGATACAATGAGCAGTTCTTC.

The chain joins TRBV7-9 to TRBJ2-7, with D tentatively TRBD1 (6 bases). CDR3 size: 15 residues. V was shortened by 1 base and J by 1 base, with 11 bases between the two germline ends. The germline V gene has CDR1 SEHNR and CDR2 FQNEAQ (reference sequence). The DNA for the CDR3 is TGTGCCAGCAGCTTAGGGCAGGGGAATTCCTACGAGCAGTACTTC. This codes for CASSLGQGNSYEQYF.

The V call is TRBV18, the J call TRBJ2-2; a possible D gene is TRBD2 (6 bases). The CDR3 has 15 residues. Germline assignment: CDR1 KGHSH and CDR2 LQKENI. V was pared by 6 bases and J by 5 bases, with 16 bases between. The CDR3 spells CASSPSTGETGELFF. The CDR3 nucleotides are TGTGCCAGCTCGCCGTCGACGGGGGAGACCGGGGAGCTGTTTTTT.

Details on this clone: Within the sample, other DNA sequences also encode this same CDR3. CDR3 sequence: CASSPLQDTEAFF. In nucleotides, the CDR3 is TGTGCCAGCTCACCACTCCAGGACACTGAAGCTTTCTTT. The rearrangement joins TRBV18 to TRBJ1-1, with no clear D. Trimming removed 1 base from V and 3 bases from J, with 6 bases in between. Per the germline V gene, CDR1 is KGHSH and CDR2 is LQKENI. The CDR3 loop spans 13 amino acids.

This clone was counted a single time. The chain links TRBV19 to TRBJ1-2; maybe TRBD1 (5 bases). The V end lost 11 bases, the J end lost 3 bases, and 10 bases lay between the germline ends. The CDR3 consists of 11 residues. Per germline, CDR1 LNHDA and CDR2 SQIVND (reference sequence). CDR3 protein: CAGADYYGYTF. The CDR3 DNA reads TGTGCCGGGGCAGACTACTATGGCTACACCTTC.

This clone was observed a single time. The chain links TRBV28 to TRBJ1-2; D may be TRBD1 (6 bases). V lost 9 bases and J 4 bases, leaving 15 bases between the germline ends. This CDR3 spans 13 amino acids. Per germline, CDR1 MDHEN and CDR2 SYDVKM. CDR3 protein: CASHRAGVYGYTF. Here the CDR3 DNA reads TGTGCCAGTCACCGAGCAGGGGTCTATGGCTACACCTTC.

The V call is TRBV19, the J call TRBJ2-5; maybe TRBD1 (5 bases). This CDR3 spans 15 amino acids. Germline V gene sequence: CDR1 LNHDA, CDR2 SQIVND (reference sequence). V was pared by 4 bases and J by 2 bases, with 14 bases between. In DNA form, the CDR3 reads TGTGCCAGTAGTAGGGGCTTGGGCAGACAAGAGACCCAGTACTTC. It translates to CASSRGLGRQETQYF.

The J gene is TRBJ2-1, the V gene TRBV5-6; tentative D call: TRBD2 (5 bases). V was cut by 4 bases and J by 3 bases, with 11 bases left in between. This CDR3 has 14 amino acids. CDR1 is SGHDT, CDR2 YYEEEE, per germline. CDR3 DNA sequence: TGTGCCAGCAGCCGGGGATACTACTACAATGAGCAGTTCTTC. As protein: CASSRGYYYNEQFF.

This clone was detected a few times. J is TRBJ2-4 and V is TRBV10-3, with 7 bases that match TRBD2. In germline, CDR1 is ENHRY, CDR2 SYGVKD. V lost 10 bases and J lost 3; bases outside the gene matches: 6. The CDR3 is made up of 13 amino acids. The CDR3 DNA reads as TGTGCCACCGCGGGGGTGGACAAAAACATTCAGTACTTC. Translation: CATAGVDKNIQYF.

V is TRBV7-2 and J is TRBJ1-1; D may be TRBD1 (6 bases). V was trimmed by 1 base and J by 1 base, leaving 16 bases between them. The CDR3 sequence is 17 residues long. From germline, CDR1 is SGHTA and CDR2 FQGNSA. The CDR3 reads CASSLVFQGYPNTEAFF. The CDR3 coding sequence is TGTGCCAGCAGCTTAGTTTTTCAGGGGTATCCGAACACTGAAGCTTTCTTT.

The rearrangement links TRBV7-7 to TRBJ2-3; 16 nucleotides align to TRBD2. With 5 bases clipped from V and 7 bases from J, the junction kept 6 bases outside the gene matches. The V gene's germline CDR1 is SSHAT and CDR2 FNYEAQ (reference sequence). CDR3 length: 16 amino acids. The CDR3 region has the DNA TGTGCCAGCAGCCCGGGACTAGCGGGGGGGTCAAATACGCAGTATTTT. This gives the protein CASSPGLAGGSNTQYF.

The chain employs TRBV14 and TRBJ2-7; tentative D call: TRBD1 (5 bases). V shed 3 bases and J shed 2 bases, with 20 bases lying between them. The CDR3 loop spans 17 amino acids. The V gene's germline CDR1 is SGHDN and CDR2 FVKESK. CDR3 DNA: TGTGCCAGCAGCCAGGGTAATTGGCAGGGTGGGACCTACGAGCAGTACTTC. It is translated as CASSQGNWQGGTYEQYF.

This rearrangement joins TRBV15 to TRBJ2-7, with TRBD1 as a possible D gene (5 bases). Between the trimmed V and J ends, which lost 3 bases and 5 bases, there was a span of 8 bases. The CDR3 sequence is 12 residues long. The germline gives CDR1 LNHNV, CDR2 YYDKDF (reference sequence). Here the CDR3 DNA reads TGTGCCACCAGCAGGCAGGGTAACGAGCAGTACTTC. Residues: CATSRQGNEQYF.

The chain links TRBV27 to TRBJ1-1, with a tentative D call TRBD1 (5 bases). Trimming stripped 3 bases from V and 4 bases from J, with 12 bases between. CDR3 length: 14 amino acids. The germline V gene encodes CDR1 MNHEY and CDR2 SMNVEV (reference sequence). This CDR3 reads CASSFHGGGTEAFF. The CDR3 DNA is TGTGCCAGCAGTTTTCATGGGGGGGGCACTGAAGCTTTCTTT.